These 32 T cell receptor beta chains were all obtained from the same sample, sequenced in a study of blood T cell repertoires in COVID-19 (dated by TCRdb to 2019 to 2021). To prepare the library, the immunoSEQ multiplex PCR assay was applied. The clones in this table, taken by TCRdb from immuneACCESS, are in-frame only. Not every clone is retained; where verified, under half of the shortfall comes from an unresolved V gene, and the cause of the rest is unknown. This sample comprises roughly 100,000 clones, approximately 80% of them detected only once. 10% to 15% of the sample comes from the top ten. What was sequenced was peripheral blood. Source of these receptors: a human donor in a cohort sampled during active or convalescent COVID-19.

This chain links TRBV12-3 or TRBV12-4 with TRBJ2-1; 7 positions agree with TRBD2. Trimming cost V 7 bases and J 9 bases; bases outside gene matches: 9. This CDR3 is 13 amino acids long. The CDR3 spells CASTSFGGSEQFF. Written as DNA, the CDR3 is TGTGCCAGCACTTCTTTCGGGGGGAGTGAGCAGTTCTTC.

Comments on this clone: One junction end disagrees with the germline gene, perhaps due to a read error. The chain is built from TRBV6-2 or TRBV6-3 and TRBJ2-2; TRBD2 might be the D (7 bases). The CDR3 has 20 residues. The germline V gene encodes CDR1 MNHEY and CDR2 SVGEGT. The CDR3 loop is CARRPARGRWAGAHTGELFF. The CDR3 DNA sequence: TGCGCCCGCCGCCCGGCCCGGGGGCGCTGGGCGGGGGCCCATACCGGGGAGCTGTTTTTT.

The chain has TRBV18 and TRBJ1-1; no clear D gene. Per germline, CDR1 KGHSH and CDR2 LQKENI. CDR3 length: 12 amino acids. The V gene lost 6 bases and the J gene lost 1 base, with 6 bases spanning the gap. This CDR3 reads CASSSQNTEAFF. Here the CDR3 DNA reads TGTGCCAGCTCGAGTCAGAACACTGAAGCTTTCTTT.

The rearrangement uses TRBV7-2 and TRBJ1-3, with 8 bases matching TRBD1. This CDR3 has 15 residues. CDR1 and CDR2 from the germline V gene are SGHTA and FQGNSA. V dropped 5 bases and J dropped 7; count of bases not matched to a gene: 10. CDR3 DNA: TGTGCCAGCAGCCCCCACCGGACAGGGAGCAACACCATATATTTT. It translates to CASSPHRTGSNTIYF.

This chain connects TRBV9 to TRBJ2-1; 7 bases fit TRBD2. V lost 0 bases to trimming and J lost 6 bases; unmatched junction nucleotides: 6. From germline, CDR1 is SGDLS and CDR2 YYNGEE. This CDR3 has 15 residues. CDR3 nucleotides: TGTGCCAGCAGCGTAGGGACTAGTAGGGCCAATGAGCAGTTCTTC. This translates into CASSVGTSRANEQFF.

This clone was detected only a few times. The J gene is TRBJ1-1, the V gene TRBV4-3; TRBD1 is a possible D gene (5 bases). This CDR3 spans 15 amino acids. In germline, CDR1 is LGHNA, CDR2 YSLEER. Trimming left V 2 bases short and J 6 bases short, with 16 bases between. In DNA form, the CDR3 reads TGCGCCAGCAGCCAACAACCTATAGGAGGGGCTGAAGCTTTCTTT. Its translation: CASSQQPIGGAEAFF.

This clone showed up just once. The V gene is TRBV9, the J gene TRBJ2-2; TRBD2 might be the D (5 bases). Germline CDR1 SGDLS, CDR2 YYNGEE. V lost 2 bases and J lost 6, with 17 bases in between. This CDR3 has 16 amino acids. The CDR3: CASSVGSGSLAGELFF. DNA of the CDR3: TGTGCCAGCAGCGTGGGATCGGGATCCTTGGCCGGGGAGCTGTTTTTT.

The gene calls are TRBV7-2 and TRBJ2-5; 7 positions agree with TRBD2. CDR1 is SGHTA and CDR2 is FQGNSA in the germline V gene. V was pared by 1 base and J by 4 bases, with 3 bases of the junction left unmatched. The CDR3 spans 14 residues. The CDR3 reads CASSLDSGVETQYF. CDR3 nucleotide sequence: TGTGCCAGCAGCTTAGACAGCGGGGTAGAGACCCAGTACTTC.

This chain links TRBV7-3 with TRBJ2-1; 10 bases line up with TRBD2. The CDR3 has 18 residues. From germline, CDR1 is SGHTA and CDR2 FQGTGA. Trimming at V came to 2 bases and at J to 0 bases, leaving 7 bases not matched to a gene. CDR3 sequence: CASSLFSSGGLSYNEQFF. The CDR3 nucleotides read TGTGCCAGCAGCTTATTTTCTAGCGGGGGACTCTCCTACAATGAGCAGTTCTTC.

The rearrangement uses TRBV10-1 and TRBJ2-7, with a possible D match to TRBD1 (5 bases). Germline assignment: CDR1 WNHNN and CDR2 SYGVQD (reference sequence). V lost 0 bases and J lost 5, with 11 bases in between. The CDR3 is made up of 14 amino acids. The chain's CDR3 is CASSESGHPNEQYF. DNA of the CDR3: TGCGCCAGCAGTGAGTCTGGACACCCTAACGAGCAGTACTTC.

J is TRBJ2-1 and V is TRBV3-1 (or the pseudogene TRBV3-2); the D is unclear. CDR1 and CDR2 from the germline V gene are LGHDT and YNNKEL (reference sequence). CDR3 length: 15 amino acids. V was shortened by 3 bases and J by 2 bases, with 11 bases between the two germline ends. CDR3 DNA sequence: TGTGCCAGCAGCCACTACCCGCCCCCCTACAATGAGCAGTTCTTC. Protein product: CASSHYPPPYNEQFF.

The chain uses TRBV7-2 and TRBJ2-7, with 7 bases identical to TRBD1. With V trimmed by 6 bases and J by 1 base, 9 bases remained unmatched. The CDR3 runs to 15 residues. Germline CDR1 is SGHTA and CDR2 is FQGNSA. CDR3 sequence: CASSFKGQVSYEQYF. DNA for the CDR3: TGTGCCAGCAGTTTTAAAGGACAGGTATCCTACGAGCAGTACTTC.

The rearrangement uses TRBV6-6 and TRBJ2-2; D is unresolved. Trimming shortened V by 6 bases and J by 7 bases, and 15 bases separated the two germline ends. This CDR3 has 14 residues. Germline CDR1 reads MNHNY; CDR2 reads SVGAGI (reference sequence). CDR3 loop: CASSPGFLGGELFF. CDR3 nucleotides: TGTGCCAGCAGCCCCGGGTTTCTGGGCGGGGAGCTGTTTTTT.

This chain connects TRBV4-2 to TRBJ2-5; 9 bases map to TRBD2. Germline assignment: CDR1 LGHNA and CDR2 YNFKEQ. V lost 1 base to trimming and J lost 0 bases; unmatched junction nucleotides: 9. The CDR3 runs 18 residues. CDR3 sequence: CASSQGRDLAGNQETQYF. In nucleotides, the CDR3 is TGTGCCAGCAGCCAAGGAAGGGACCTAGCGGGGAACCAAGAGACCCAGTACTTC.

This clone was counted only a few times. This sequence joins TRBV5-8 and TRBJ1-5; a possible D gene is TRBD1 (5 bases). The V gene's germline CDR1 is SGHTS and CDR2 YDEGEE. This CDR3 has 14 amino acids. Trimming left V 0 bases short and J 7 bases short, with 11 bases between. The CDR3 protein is CASSLDGSGQPQHF. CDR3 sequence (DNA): TGTGCCAGCAGCTTGGACGGGTCAGGGCAGCCCCAGCATTTT. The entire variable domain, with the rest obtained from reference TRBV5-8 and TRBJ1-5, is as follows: EAGVTQSPTHLIKTRGQQATLRCSPISGHTSVYWYQQALGLGLQFLLWYDEGEERNRGNFPPRFSGRQFPNYSSELNVNALELEDSALYLCASSLDGSGQPQHFGDGTRLSIL.

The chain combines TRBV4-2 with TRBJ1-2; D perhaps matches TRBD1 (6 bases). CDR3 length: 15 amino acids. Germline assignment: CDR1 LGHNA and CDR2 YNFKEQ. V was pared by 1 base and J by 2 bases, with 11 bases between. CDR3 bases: TGTGCCAGCAGCCAAGTTAGTCAGGGGAACTATGGCTACACCTTC. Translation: CASSQVSQGNYGYTF.

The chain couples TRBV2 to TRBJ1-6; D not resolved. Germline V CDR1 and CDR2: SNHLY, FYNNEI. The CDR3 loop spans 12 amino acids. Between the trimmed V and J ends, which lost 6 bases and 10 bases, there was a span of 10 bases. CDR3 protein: CASRQKGSPLHF. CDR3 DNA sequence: TGTGCCAGCAGACAGAAAGGCTCACCCCTCCACTTT.

This CDR3 is CATSRVDRDGGELFF. The CDR3 bases are TGTGCCACCAGCAGAGTAGACAGAGATGGCGGGGAGCTGTTTTTT. The chain couples TRBV15 to TRBJ2-2, with a tentative D call TRBD1 (5 bases). CDR1 is LNHNV, CDR2 YYDKDF, per germline (reference sequence). The ends were cut back, 1 base at V and 7 bases at J, with 13 bases in the middle. CDR3 size: 15 residues.

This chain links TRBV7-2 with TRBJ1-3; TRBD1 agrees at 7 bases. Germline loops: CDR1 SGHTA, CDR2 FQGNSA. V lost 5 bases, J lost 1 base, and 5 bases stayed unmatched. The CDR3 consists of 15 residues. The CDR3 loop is CASSARQGSGNTIYF. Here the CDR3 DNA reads TGTGCCAGCAGCGCGAGACAGGGTTCTGGAAACACCATATATTTT.

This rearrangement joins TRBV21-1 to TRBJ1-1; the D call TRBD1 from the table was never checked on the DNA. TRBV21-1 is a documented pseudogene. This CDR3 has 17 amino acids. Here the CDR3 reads CASSPTGDSFENTEAFF. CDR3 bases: TGTGCCAGCAGCCCCACAGGGGACTCCTTTGAAAACACTGAAGCTTTCTTT.

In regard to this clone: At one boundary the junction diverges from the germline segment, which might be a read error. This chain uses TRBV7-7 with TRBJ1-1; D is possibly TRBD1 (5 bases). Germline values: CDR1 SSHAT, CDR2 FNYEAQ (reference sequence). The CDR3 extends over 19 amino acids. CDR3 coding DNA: TGTGCTAGCAGCTTAGCCGAAGGAGGGGTCACCCTAGAAGTCGCTGAAGCTTTCTTT. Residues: CASSLAEGGVTLEVAEAFF.

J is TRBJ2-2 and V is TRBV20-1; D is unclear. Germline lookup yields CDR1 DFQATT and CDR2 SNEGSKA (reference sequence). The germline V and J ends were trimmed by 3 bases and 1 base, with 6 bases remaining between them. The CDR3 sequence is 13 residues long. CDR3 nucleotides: TGCAGTGCTAGTTCACTGAACACCGGGGAGCTGTTTTTT. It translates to CSASSLNTGELFF.

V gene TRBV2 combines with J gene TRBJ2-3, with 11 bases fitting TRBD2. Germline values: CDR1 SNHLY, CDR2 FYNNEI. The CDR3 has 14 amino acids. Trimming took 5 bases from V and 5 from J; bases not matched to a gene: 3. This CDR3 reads CASSLAGGEDTQYF. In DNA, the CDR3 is TGTGCCAGCAGTCTAGCGGGGGGCGAAGATACGCAGTATTTT.

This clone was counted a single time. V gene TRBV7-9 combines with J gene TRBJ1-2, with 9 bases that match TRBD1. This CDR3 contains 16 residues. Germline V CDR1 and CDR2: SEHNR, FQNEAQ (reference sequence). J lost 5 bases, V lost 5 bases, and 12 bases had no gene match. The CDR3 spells CASSLLGQGLNYGYTF. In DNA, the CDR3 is TGTGCCAGCAGCCTCTTGGGACAGGGCCTAAATTATGGCTACACCTTC.

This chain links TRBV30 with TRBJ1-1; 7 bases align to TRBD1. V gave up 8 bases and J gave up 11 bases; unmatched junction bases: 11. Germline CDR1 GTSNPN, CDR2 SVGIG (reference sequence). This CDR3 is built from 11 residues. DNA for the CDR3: TGTGCCGGAGGGCAGGGGGAGAGGGCTTTCTTT. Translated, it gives CAGGQGERAFF.

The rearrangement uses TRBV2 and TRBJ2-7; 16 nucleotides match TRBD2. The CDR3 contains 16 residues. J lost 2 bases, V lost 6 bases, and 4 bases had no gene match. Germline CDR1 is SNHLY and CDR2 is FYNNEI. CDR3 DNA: TGTGCCAGCAGAACCGGGACTAGCGGGGGGGCCTACGAGCAGTACTTC. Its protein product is CASRTGTSGGAYEQYF.

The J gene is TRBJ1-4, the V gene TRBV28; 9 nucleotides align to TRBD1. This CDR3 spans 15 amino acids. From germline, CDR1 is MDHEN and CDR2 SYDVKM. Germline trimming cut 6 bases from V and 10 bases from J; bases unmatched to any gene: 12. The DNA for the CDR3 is TGTGCCAGCAGCTCTACTAGGACAGGGGCGGTAAAACTGTTTTTT. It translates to CASSSTRTGAVKLFF.

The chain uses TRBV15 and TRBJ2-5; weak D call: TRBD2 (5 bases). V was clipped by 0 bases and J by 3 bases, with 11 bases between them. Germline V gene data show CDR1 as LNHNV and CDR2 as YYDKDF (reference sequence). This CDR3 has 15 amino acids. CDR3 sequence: CATSRDRGPEETQYF. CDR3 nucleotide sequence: TGTGCCACCAGCAGAGATCGAGGGCCTGAAGAGACCCAGTACTTC.

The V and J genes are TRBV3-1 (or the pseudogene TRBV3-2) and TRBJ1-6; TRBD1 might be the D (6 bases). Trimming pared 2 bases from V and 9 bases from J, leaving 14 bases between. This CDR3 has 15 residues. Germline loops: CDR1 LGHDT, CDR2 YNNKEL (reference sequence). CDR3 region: CASSQRGGGGSPLHF. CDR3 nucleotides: TGTGCCAGCAGCCAAAGGGGGGGCGGGGGTTCACCCCTCCACTTT.

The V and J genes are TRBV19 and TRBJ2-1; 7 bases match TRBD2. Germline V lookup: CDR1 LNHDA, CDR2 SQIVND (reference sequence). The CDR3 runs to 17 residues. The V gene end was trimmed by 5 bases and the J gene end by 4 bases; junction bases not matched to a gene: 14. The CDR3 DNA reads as TGTGCCAGTAGTCGCACGCGAACAGCGGGGAGTTACAATGAGCAGTTCTTC. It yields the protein CASSRTRTAGSYNEQFF.

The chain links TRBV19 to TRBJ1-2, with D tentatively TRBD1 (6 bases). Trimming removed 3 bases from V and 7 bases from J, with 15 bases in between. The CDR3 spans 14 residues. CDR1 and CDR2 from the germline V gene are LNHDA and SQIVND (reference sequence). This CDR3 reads CASSIWTEGGGYTF. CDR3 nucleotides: TGTGCCAGTAGTATCTGGACAGAGGGTGGTGGCTACACCTTC.

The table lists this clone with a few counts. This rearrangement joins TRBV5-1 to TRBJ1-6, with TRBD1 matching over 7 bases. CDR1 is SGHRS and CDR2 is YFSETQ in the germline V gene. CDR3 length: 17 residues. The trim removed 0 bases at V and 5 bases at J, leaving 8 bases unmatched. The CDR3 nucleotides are TGCGCCAGCAGCTTGGGGGACAGAGCACTTCATAATTCACCCCTCCACTTT. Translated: CASSLGDRALHNSPLHF. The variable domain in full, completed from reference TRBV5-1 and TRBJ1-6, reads KAGVTQTPRYLIKTRGQQVTLSCSPISGHRSVSWYQQTPGQGLQFLFEYFSETQRNKGNFPGRFSGRQFSNSRSEMNVSTLELGDSALYLCASSLGDRALHNSPLHFGNGTRLTVT.